This T cell receptor (beta chain) was captured in a study of molecular identifiers for immune sequencing clone quantification. Study overall: The replicate experiment used RNA from 20,000 or 100,000 naive CD8 cells. This RNA was split into five aliquots, and four of them were sequenced.

Study-wide results and caveats: Detection of one spiked Jurkat cell's TCR RNA reportedly worked in 900,000 to 1,000,000 naive cells. The study found clones above 20 RNA copies held over 97% of effector molecules and under 1% in naive cells.

Previously described methods and listed TCR primers produced bulk TCR libraries. TCRdb redid the calling of the PCR reads with MiXCR, one entry per CDR3 protein. The sample has around 460,000 distinct CDR3 sequences, about a fifth seen once. Note on this clonotype: Antigen: not known.

Germline V lookup: CDR1 DFQATT, CDR2 SNEGSKA (reference sequence). Between the trimmed V and J ends, which lost 5 bases and 0 bases, there was a span of 23 bases. This CDR3 contains 17 residues. The sequenced material came from naive CD8+ T cells from blood, with Jurkat cell RNA spiked in. Subset meaning: FACS-sorted CD8+CD4-CCR7+CD45RA+ naive T cells. The source of this sequence is a human donor in good health. Some libraries in this study had Jurkat cell RNA spiked in. The chain uses TRBV20-1 and TRBJ2-7; perhaps TRBD1 as D (5 bases). Here the CDR3 DNA reads TGCAGTGCTTCATGGGGCAGCGAAGAAACTTACTCCTACGAGCAGTACTTC. The encoded protein is CSASWGSEETYSYEQYF.